This TCR beta chain was sequenced for a study of cytomegalovirus exposure and HLA in healthy donors. Findings and limits, study-wide: A later analysis linked a missense DCLRE1C variant to TCR beta V- and J-gene trimming. A later analysis revealed that TCR association rates differed between HLA loci, peaking at DRB1 and bottoming out at HLA-C.

The PCR was carried out with 60 Vbeta primers and 13 Jbeta primers. Profiling relied on immunoSEQ multiplex PCR, and the TCRdb table lists in-frame clones only, not all of them. The table records about 140,000 clones, around 83% of them present only once. In regard to this clone: Antigen unknown.

The germline V gene encodes CDR1 PRHDT and CDR2 FYEKMQ (reference sequence). V lost 5 bases and J 5 bases, leaving 11 bases between the germline ends. CDR3 length: 13 amino acids. The clonotype was recovered from a man in his forties or fifties in good health and CMV-seropositive. The V and J genes are TRBV13 and TRBJ2-3; D is perhaps TRBD2 (5 bases). Source material: PBMCs. The CDR3 loop is CASSITGEDTQYF. In DNA, the CDR3 is TGTGCCAGCAGCATAACCGGGGAAGATACGCAGTATTTT.